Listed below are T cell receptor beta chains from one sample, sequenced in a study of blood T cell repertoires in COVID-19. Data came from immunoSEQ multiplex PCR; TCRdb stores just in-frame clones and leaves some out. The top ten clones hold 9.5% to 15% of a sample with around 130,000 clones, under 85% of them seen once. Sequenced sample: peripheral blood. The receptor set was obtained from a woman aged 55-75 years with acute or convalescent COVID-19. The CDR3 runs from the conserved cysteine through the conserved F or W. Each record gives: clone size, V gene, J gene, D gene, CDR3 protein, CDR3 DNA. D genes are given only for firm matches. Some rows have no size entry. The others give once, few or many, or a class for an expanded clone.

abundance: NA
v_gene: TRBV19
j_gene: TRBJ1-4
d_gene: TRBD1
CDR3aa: CASSNQGARLSTNEKLFF
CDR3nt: TGTGCCAGTAGTAATCAGGGGGCCCGACTTTCAACTAATGAAAAACTGTTTTTT

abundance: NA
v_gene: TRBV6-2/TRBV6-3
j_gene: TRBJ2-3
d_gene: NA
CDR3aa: CASSYGQIRGLRDTQYF
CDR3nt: TGTGCCAGCAGTTATGGTCAAATAAGGGGACTCCGGGATACGCAGTATTTT

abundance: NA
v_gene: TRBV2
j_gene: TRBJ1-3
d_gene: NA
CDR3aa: CASSGGGGGNTIYF
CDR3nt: TGTGCCAGCAGTGGCGGGGGTGGTGGAAACACCATATATTTT

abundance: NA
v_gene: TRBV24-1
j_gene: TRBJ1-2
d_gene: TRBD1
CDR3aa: CATSDSSTGGNGYTF
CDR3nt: TGTGCCACCAGTGATTCCTCAACAGGGGGCAATGGCTACACCTTC

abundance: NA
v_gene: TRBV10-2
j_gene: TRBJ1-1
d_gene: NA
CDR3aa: CASRGGMNTEAFF
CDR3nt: TGCGCCAGCAGGGGGGGTATGAACACTGAAGCTTTCTTT

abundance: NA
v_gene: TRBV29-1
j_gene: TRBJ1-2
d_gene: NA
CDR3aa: CSVEPTSNYGYTF
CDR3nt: TGCAGCGTTGAACCGACTTCTAACTATGGCTACACCTTC

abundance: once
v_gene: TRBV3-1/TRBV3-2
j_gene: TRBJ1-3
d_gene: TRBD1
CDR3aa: CASSQDLGTARRNTIYF
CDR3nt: TGTGCCAGCAGCCAAGATTTGGGGACAGCCCGGAGAAACACCATATATTTT

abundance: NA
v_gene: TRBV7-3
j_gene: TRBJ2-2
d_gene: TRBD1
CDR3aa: CASSSNRGGTGELFF
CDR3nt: TGTGCCAGCAGCTCAAACAGGGGCGGCACCGGGGAGCTGTTTTTT

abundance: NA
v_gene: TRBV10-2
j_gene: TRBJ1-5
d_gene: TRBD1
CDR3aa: CASSGTGNQPQHF
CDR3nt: TGCGCCAGCAGCGGGACAGGCAATCAGCCCCAGCATTTT

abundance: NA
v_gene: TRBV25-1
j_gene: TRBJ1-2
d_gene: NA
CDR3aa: CASSEVSASYGYTF
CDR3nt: TGTGCCAGCAGTGAAGTGTCGGCTAGTTATGGCTACACCTTC

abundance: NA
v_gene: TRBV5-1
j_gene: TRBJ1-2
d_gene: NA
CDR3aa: CASSLMTDYGYTF
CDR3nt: TGCGCCAGCAGCTTGATGACAGACTATGGCTACACCTTC

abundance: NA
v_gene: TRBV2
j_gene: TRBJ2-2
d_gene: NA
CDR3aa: CASSTGSYTGELFF
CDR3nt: TGTGCCAGCAGCACCGGGAGCTACACCGGGGAGCTGTTTTTT

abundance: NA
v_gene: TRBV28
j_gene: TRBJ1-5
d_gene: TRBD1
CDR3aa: CASSRDSVFVGNQPQHF
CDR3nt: TGTGCCAGCAGCCGGGACAGTGTTTTCGTGGGCAATCAGCCCCAGCATTTT

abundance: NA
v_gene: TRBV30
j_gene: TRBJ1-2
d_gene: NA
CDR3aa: CAWSVLVTDRSYTF
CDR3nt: TGTGCCTGGAGTGTACTCGTCACGGACAGAAGCTACACCTTC

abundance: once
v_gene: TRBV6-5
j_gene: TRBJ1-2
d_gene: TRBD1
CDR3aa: CASRPGTVEDYGYTF
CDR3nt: TGTGCCAGCAGACCCGGGACAGTCGAAGACTATGGCTACACCTTC

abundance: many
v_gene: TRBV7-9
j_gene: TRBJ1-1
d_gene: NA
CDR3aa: CASTLQGRNTEAFF
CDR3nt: TGTGCCAGCACCTTGCAGGGCCGGAACACTGAAGCTTTCTTT

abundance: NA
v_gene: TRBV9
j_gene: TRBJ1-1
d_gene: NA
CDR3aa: CARGTARDTEAFF
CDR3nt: TGTGCCAGAGGGACTGCTCGGGACACTGAAGCTTTCTTT

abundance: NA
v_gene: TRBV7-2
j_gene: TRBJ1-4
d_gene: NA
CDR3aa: CASSTYNNEKLFF
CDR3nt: TGTGCCAGCAGCACCTATAATAATGAAAAACTGTTTTTT

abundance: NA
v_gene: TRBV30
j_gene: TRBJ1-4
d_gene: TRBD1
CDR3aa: CAWSFLGQGDDEKLFF
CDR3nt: TGTGCCTGGAGTTTCCTCGGACAGGGGGATGATGAAAAACTGTTTTTT

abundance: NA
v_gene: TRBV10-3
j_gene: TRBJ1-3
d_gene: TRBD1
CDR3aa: CAISDISWGQERNTIYF
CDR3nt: TGTGCCATCAGTGACATCAGCTGGGGACAGGAGAGAAACACCATATATTTT

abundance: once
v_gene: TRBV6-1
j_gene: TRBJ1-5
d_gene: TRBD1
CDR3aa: CASSDRQGGQPQHF
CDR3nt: TGTGCCAGCAGTGATAGGCAGGGGGGACAGCCCCAGCATTTT

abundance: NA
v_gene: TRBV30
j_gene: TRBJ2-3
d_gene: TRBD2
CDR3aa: CALEFGGAEATQYF
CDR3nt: TGTGCCCTCGAATTCGGGGGGGCCGAGGCTACGCAGTATTTT

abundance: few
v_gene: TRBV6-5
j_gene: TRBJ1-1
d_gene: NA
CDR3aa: CASSPQLNTEAFF
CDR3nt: TGTGCCAGCAGTCCACAACTGAACACTGAAGCTTTCTTT

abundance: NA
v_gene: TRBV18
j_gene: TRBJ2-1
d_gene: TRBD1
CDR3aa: CASSVRQGGNEQFF
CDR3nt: TGTGCCAGCTCAGTTCGACAGGGGGGGAATGAGCAGTTCTTC

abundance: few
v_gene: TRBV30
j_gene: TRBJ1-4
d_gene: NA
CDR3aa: CAWGGGATNEKLFF
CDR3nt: TGTGCCTGGGGCGGTGGAGCCACTAATGAAAAACTGTTTTTT

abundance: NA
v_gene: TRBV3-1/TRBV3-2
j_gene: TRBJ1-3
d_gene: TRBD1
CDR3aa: CASSQSGQGRNTIYF
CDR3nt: TGTGCCAGCAGCCAATCGGGACAGGGTCGAAACACCATATATTTT

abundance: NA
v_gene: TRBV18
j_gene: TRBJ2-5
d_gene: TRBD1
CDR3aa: CASSPDRATGETQYF
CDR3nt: TGTGCCAGCTCACCCGACAGGGCTACGGGGGAGACCCAGTACTTC

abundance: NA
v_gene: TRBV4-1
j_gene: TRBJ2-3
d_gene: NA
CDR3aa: CASSPWRRPDTQYF
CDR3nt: TGCGCCAGCAGCCCTTGGAGAAGGCCAGATACGCAGTATTTT

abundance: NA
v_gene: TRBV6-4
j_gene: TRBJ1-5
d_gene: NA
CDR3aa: CASSPEGGNQPQHF
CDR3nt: TGTGCCAGCAGTCCGGAAGGGGGCAATCAGCCCCAGCATTTT

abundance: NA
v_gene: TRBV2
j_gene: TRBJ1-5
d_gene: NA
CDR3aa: CASSPSSNQPQHF
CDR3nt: TGTGCCAGCAGCCCCAGTAGCAATCAGCCCCAGCATTTT

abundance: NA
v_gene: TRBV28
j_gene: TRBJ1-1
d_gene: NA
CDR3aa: CATSAATEAFF
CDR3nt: TGTGCCACGTCCGCGGCCACTGAAGCTTTCTTT

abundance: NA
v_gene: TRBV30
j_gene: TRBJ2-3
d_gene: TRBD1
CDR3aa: CAWSVGQPSTDTQYF
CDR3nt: TGTGCCTGGAGTGTGGGACAGCCTAGCACAGATACGCAGTATTTT

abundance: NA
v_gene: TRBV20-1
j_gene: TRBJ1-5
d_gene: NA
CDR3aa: CSAAGNQPQHF
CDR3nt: TGCAGTGCTGCGGGGAATCAGCCCCAGCATTTT

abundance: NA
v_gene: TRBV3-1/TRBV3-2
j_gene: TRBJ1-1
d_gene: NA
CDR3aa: CASSPPQGNTEAFF
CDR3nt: TGTGCCAGCAGCCCACCGCAGGGGAACACTGAAGCTTTCTTT

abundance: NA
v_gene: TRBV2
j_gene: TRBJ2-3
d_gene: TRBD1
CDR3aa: CASRDRAATDTQYF
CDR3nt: TGTGCCAGCAGGGACAGGGCTGCCACAGATACGCAGTATTTT

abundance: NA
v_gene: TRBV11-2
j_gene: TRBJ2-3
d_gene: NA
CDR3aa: CASSLGATSTDTQYF
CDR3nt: TGTGCCAGCAGCTTAGGTGCGACTAGCACAGATACGCAGTATTTT

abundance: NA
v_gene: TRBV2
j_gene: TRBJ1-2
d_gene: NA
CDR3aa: CASSQAIANYGYTF
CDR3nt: TGTGCCAGCAGCCAGGCGATTGCGAACTATGGCTACACCTTC

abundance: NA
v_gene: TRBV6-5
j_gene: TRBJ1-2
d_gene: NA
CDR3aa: CASSYSVQSYGYTF
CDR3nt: TGTGCCAGCAGTTACTCGGTACAGAGCTATGGCTACACCTTC

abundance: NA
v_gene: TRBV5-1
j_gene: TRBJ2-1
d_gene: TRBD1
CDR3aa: CASSYWSGGENEQFF
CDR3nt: TGCGCCAGCAGTTACTGGTCAGGGGGTGAGAATGAGCAGTTCTTC

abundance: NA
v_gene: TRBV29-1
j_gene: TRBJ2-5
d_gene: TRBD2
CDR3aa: CSPTSLAGEHGRETQYF
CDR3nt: TGCAGCCCCACGAGCCTAGCGGGGGAACATGGGAGGGAGACCCAGTACTTC

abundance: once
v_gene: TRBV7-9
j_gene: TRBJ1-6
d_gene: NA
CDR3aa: CASSLTTGNSPLHF
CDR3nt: TGTGCCAGCAGCTTAACTACAGGCAATTCACCCCTCCACTTT

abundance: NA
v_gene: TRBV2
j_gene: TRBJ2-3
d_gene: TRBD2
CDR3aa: CASSPSGGAADTQYF
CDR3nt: TGTGCCAGCAGTCCTAGCGGGGGGGCCGCAGATACGCAGTATTTT

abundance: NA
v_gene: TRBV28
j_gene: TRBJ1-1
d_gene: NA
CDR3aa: CASTRGNTEAFF
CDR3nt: TGTGCCAGCACTAGGGGAAACACTGAAGCTTTCTTT

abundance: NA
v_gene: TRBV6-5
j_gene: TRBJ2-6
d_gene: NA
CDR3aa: CASSTAGRGANVLTF
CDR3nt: TGTGCCAGCAGTACCGCGGGGCGTGGGGCCAACGTCCTGACTTTC

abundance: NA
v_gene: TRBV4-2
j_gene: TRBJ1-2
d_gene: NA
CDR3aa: CASSQEGLNPYGYTF
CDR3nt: TGTGCCAGCAGCCAAGAGGGCCTAAATCCTTATGGCTACACCTTC

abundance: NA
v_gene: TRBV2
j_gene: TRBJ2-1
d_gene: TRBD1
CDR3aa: CASESMGQETYNEQFF
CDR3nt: TGTGCCAGCGAATCGATGGGACAGGAGACCTACAATGAGCAGTTCTTC

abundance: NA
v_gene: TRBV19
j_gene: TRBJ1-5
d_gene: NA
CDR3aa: CASTLRQVNQPQHF
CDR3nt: TGTGCCAGTACCTTGAGACAGGTTAATCAGCCCCAGCATTTT

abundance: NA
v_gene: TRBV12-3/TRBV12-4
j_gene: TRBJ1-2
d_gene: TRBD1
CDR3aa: CASRFGTVYGYTF
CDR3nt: TGTGCCAGCCGATTTGGGACAGTCTATGGCTACACCTTC